This T cell receptor beta chain was identified in a study of T cell responses to AZD1222 COVID-19 vaccine. Study results and limitations: Just a handful of people given AZD1222 tested seropositive at baseline. Per reports, nearly half of all spike-specific TCRs target regions that are unmutated in variants.

In the case of this clone: As yet, its antigen is unknown.

Using immunoSEQ multiplex PCR, the repertoire was profiled, and TCRdb retains in-frame clones only, with some absent. Of just over 150,000 clones listed, less than 90% are singletons. The sample in question was peripheral blood, obtained after recovery from COVID-19. This sequence was found in an adult who had recovered from COVID-19.

The CDR3 DNA is TGTGCCAGCAAGAACGGACAGGTCCAAGAGACCCAGTACTTC. Protein sequence: CASKNGQVQETQYF. The chain links TRBV28 to TRBJ2-5, with 7 positions matching TRBD1. With V trimmed by 7 bases and J by 1 base, 6 bases remained unmatched. In germline, CDR1 is MDHEN, CDR2 SYDVKM. The CDR3 loop spans 14 amino acids. Variable domain in full (rest from reference TRBV28 and TRBJ2-5): DVKVTQSSRYLVKRTGEKVFLECVQDMDHENMFWYRQDPGLGLRLIYFSYDVKMKEKGDIPEGYSVSREKKERFSLILESASTNQTSMYLCASKNGQVQETQYFGPGTRLLVL.